This is a list of T cell receptor beta chains from one sample in a study of T cell repertoires in cytomegalovirus infection. TCRdb reanalysed the reads using MiXCR and keeps one entry per CDR3 protein. The data contain about 58,000 distinct CDR3 sequences, over 15% of them singletons. Which antigens these TCRs recognize remains unknown. The sample was CD8+ T cells from cultured PBMCs, taken from culture after CMV antigen stimulation. These receptor sequences come from a human donor in good health (CMV status not recorded). Some clones in this sample may be carry-over from other donors' samples. Each CDR3 is given with its conserved first and last residue. A D gene is named only where the DNA matches it firmly. Size tells how often a clone was seen (once, few, many) or the class of an expanded clone, and some rows leave it out.

. | TRBJ2-2 | few | TRBV25-1 | TGTGCCAGCAGTGAATATAGGGGAACCGGGGAGCTGTTTTTT | CASSEYRGTGELFF
TRBD1 | TRBJ1-5 | few | TRBV7-2 | TGTGCCAGCAGCATGGACAGGGTTGCGGGCAATCAGCCCCAGCATTTT | CASSMDRVAGNQPQHF
TRBD1 | TRBJ1-6 | . | TRBV6-8 | TGTGCCAAGAACCTACTACAGGGGGCGAAATCACCCCTCCACTTT | CAKNLLQGAKSPLHF
. | TRBJ1-2 | few | TRBV20-1 | TGCAGTGCTTGGACGGGGTCTTATGGCTACACCTTC | CSAWTGSYGYTF
TRBD2 | TRBJ2-3 | . | TRBV7-3 | TGTGCCAGCAGCTTAAGAGCGGGAGGGCCGACAGATACGCAGTATTTT | CASSLRAGGPTDTQYF
TRBD2 | TRBJ2-2 | . | TRBV29-1 | TGCAGCGTTTTCCATTCTACCGGGACTAGCGGGACCAACGGGGAGCTGTTTTTT | CSVFHSTGTSGTNGELFF
. | TRBJ2-1 | few | TRBV6-2/TRBV6-3 | TGTGCCAGCAGTTACCCCTTGGAGGGGGGCTTGTACAATGAGCAGTTCTTC | CASSYPLEGGLYNEQFF
TRBD2 | TRBJ2-7 | few | TRBV6-5 | TGTGCCAGCAGTTACTCGGCTTTAGCGGGAGACGAGCAGTACTTC | CASSYSALAGDEQYF
TRBD1 | TRBJ1-5 | . | TRBV12-3/TRBV12-4 | TGTGCCAGCAGGGGGACAGGGAATCAGCCCCAGCATTTT | CASRGTGNQPQHF
TRBD1 | TRBJ2-7 | many | TRBV20-1 | TGCAGTGCAGCGGACAGGAGGAATTTCTACGAGCAGTACTTC | CSAADRRNFYEQYF
TRBD1 | TRBJ1-1 | . | TRBV9 | TGTGCCAGCACCGGAGGGGGCTCTGGAACTGAAGCTTTCTTT | CASTGGGSGTEAFF
TRBD1 | TRBJ2-1 | few | TRBV5-6 | TGTGCCAGCACCGTACAGGGGAATTACAATGAGCAGTTCTTC | CASTVQGNYNEQFF
TRBD1 | TRBJ2-3 | few | TRBV7-2 | TGTGCCAGCAGCTACGGGACAGGGAGGAAGTATTTT | CASSYGTGRKYF
. | TRBJ2-3 | few | TRBV20-1 | TGCAGTGCTAGACTGGGGGGGGCCACAGATACGCAGTATTTT | CSARLGGATDTQYF
. | TRBJ2-1 | few | TRBV2 | TGTGCCAGCAGCCCCTTGAGCGGTGAGCAGTTCTTC | CASSPLSGEQFF
TRBD1 | TRBJ1-1 | few | TRBV12-3/TRBV12-4 | TGTGCCAGCATTAAGACAGGGTATAACACTGAAGCTTTCTTT | CASIKTGYNTEAFF
TRBD1 | TRBJ1-2 | few | TRBV7-2 | TGTGCCAGCAGACGGACAGGGGCCGGCTACACCTTC | CASRRTGAGYTF
. | TRBJ2-5 | . | TRBV7-6 | TGTGCCAGCACCCCGGAGGGGCAGCGGGTTTCAGAGACCCAGTACTTC | CASTPEGQRVSETQYF
. | TRBJ1-6 | . | TRBV7-8 | TGTGCCAGCAGCAAAACGGGGAGCTCCTATAATTCACCCCTCCACTTT | CASSKTGSSYNSPLHF
. | TRBJ2-3 | . | TRBV11-3 | TGTGCCAGCAGTCGGAGCACTGGTAGTGTTGCAGATACGCAGTATTTT | CASSRSTGSVADTQYF
. | TRBJ1-1 | . | TRBV29-1 | TGCAGCGTCTGGGGCCAATTAGGGAACACTGAAGCTTTCTTT | CSVWGQLGNTEAFF
TRBD2 | TRBJ2-7 | . | TRBV7-6 | TGTGCCAGCAGCCCCACTAGCGGAGCACCCTACGAGCAGTACTTC | CASSPTSGAPYEQYF
TRBD1 | TRBJ1-5 | . | TRBV6-2/TRBV6-3 | TGTGCCAGCAGCCCGGACAGGGAAAATCAGCCCCAGCATTTT | CASSPDRENQPQHF
. | TRBJ1-3 | few | TRBV7-9 | TGTGCCAGCAGCTCGCAGGGGCACGGAAACACCATATATTTT | CASSSQGHGNTIYF
. | TRBJ1-3 | once | TRBV4-1 | TGCGCCAGCAGCCAAGGATCGGGGTCCTCTGGAAACACCATATATTTT | CASSQGSGSSGNTIYF
TRBD1 | TRBJ2-5 | few | TRBV7-9 | TGTGCCAGCAGCTTACCGGGACAGGGGGCGCCCGAGACCCAGTACTTC | CASSLPGQGAPETQYF
. | TRBJ2-3 | few | TRBV27 | TGTGCCAGCAGTTTGTATACGACAGATACGCAGTATTTT | CASSLYTTDTQYF
TRBD1 | TRBJ2-3 | . | TRBV6-2/TRBV6-3 | TGTGCCAGCAGATTATTCCGGGACAGGGGAACAGATACGCAGTATTTT | CASRLFRDRGTDTQYF
. | TRBJ2-7 | many | TRBV6-1 | TGTGCCAGCAGTGAAGGAGGGACGCCCTTAAGCCCCTACGAGCAGTACTTC | CASSEGGTPLSPYEQYF
. | TRBJ2-2 | many | TRBV7-2 | TGTGCCAGCAGCTTATATTTTCACACCGGGGAGCTGTTTTTT | CASSLYFHTGELFF
TRBD2 | TRBJ2-7 | . | TRBV7-2 | TGTGCCAGCAGCTTATGGACTAGCGGGAGTAAAAACGAGCAGTACTTC | CASSLWTSGSKNEQYF